Described below is a single T cell receptor beta chain sequence and its context. What antigen it recognizes has not been identified. No much larger clonotype is one base removed from it; base qualities were not supplied. The immunoSEQ Assay, a bias-controlled multiplex PCR, was used to amplify TCRbeta CDR3 regions from genomic DNA. As for the authors' bioinformatics: The number of nucleated cells in each sample was estimated by amplification of reference gene primers within the assay. To quantify the absolute abundance of each unique TCRbeta CDR3 rearrangement, sequence reads were collapsed and filtered. For each sample, productive Simpson clonality was calculated as the square root of Simpson's diversity index across productive rearrangements. Sourced from immuneACCESS, this table was stored by TCRdb with only in-frame sequences that have V and J called. A share of the clones is absent; for the studies checked, an unresolved V gene accounts for under half, and the remainder has no known explanation. The DNA was the basis for D and trimming; V, J and clone size are from that table. The sample includes 150,000 or so clones, with roughly nine tenths observed a single time. Over 15% of the sample lies in the top ten.

The CDR3 runs 18 amino acids, cysteine and phenylalanine included. Of the read, only the CDR3 DNA is kept; its 54 bases are in frame from base 1. Whole blood was collected in K2EDTA tubes by collaborating institutions according to the institutions' own protocols. For TCRbeta analysis, collaborators shipped samples in one of three forms: frozen whole blood, isolated PBMCs, or DNA extracted from either of those sample types. The sample comes from a study of blood T cell repertoires in COVID-19 (dated by TCRdb to 2018 to 2021). Concerning the study at large: Samples from collaborators originated in the United States, Italy and Spain and spanned both the acute and convalescent phases of COVID-19. The material from the prospective study consisted of cDNA or gDNA derived from T cells, B-cell-depleted T cells, or PBMCs. Deeply sampled blood TCRbeta repertoires from subjects exposed to, actively infected with, or recovered from COVID-19 were included in the dataset. The repertoires were released in a freely available public database meant as a resource for research on the immune response to SARS-CoV-2. The samples were drawn from the first 160 participants of the ongoing ImmuneRACE study and from some 1,300 subjects provided by 6 global collaborators. The sample metadata nearly always contained a de-identified subject ID, COVID-19 status, age in years and sex. Where available, HLA class I and class II types were obtained from metadata supplied by the sample provider rather than from assay-based typing.

Broader findings and caveats from the paper: How much clinical and demographic metadata was included differed by source and by participant, and the metadata was provided uncurated.

This sequence originates from a man aged 60 to 75 with active or convalescent COVID-19. The rearranged segments are TRBV21-1 and TRBJ2-1; the listed D gene, TRBD2, was not tested against the DNA. TRBV21-1 is labeled a pseudogene. The sequenced material came from peripheral blood. The DNA is TGTGCCAGCAGCAGAAACCCCGGGACTAGCGGAGCCTACAATGAGCAGTTCTTC. It translates as CASSRNPGTSGAYNEQFF.